A selection of T cell receptor beta chains follows, all from one sample in a study of cytomegalovirus exposure and HLA in healthy donors. Measured with immunoSEQ multiplex PCR; TCRdb has only the in-frame clones, and not every one. The profile shows under 200,000 clones, around nine tenths of them singletons. What was sequenced was PBMCs. The origin of the receptors is a woman aged 18 to 35 in good health and CMV-seronegative. Each CDR3 is given with its conserved first and last residue. Fields, in order: V gene, clone size, D gene, J gene, CDR3 protein, CDR3 DNA. The D gene is left open where the match is weak. Size is omitted from some rows. Given values are once, few, many or a class for expanded clones.

TRBV28	.	.	TRBJ2-7	CASSSIYEQYF	TGTGCCAGCAGTTCTATCTACGAGCAGTACTTC
TRBV7-6	.	.	TRBJ1-6	CASSLMGRGSSPLHF	TGTGCCAGCAGCTTAATGGGCAGGGGAAGTTCACCCCTCCACTTT
TRBV5-1	.	TRBD2	TRBJ2-7	CASSPGLASDTYEQYF	TGCGCCAGCAGCCCCGGACTAGCGTCGGATACCTACGAGCAGTACTTC
TRBV6-4	.	TRBD2	TRBJ2-7	CAARGGEGAEQYF	TGTGCCGCAAGAGGCGGGGAGGGAGCCGAGCAGTACTTC
TRBV19	.	TRBD2	TRBJ2-3	CASSIIRRGGRGTDTQYF	TGTGCCAGTAGTATCATTCGGCGGGGGGGCCGGGGCACAGATACGCAGTATTTT
TRBV6-5	.	.	TRBJ2-1	CASSLAHEQFF	TGTGCCAGCAGCCTCGCGCATGAGCAGTTCTTC
TRBV7-6	.	.	TRBJ2-3	CASSSWPDTQYF	TGTGCCAGCAGCTCATGGCCAGATACGCAGTATTTT
TRBV5-1	.	TRBD2	TRBJ2-7	CASSDPLAVGGYEQYF	TGCGCCAGCAGCGATCCTCTAGCGGTGGGTGGCTACGAGCAGTACTTC
TRBV11-2	.	.	TRBJ1-5	CASSENYGHKPNQPQHF	TGTGCCAGCAGCGAAAACTATGGACACAAGCCCAATCAGCCCCAGCATTTT
TRBV30	.	TRBD1	TRBJ1-5	CAWSEGAGWNQPQHF	TGTGCCTGGAGTGAGGGGGCAGGGTGGAATCAGCCCCAGCATTTT
TRBV18	.	.	TRBJ1-1	CASSRTGRENTEAFF	TGTGCCAGCTCACGTACCGGGAGAGAGAACACTGAAGCTTTCTTT
TRBV27	once	TRBD1	TRBJ1-2	CASSLVPGQGGYPF	TGTGCCAGCAGTCTCGTACCGGGACAGGGGGGCTACCCCTTC
TRBV11-2	.	.	TRBJ1-5	CASSMEGQPQHF	TGTGCCAGCAGCATGGAGGGGCAGCCCCAGCATTTT
TRBV19	.	.	TRBJ2-7	CASSPLMAPSYEQYF	TGTGCCAGTAGTCCCTTGATGGCTCCATCCTACGAGCAGTACTTC
TRBV4-1	.	TRBD1	TRBJ1-2	CASSQADQGDYGYTF	TGCGCCAGCAGCCAAGCTGACCAGGGGGACTATGGCTACACCTTC
TRBV18	.	.	TRBJ2-1	CASSPSWGGLNEQFF	TGTGCCAGCTCACCATCGTGGGGGGGCCTCAATGAGCAGTTCTTC
TRBV27	.	.	TRBJ2-5	CASSLRREETQYF	TGTGCCAGCAGTTTAAGAAGAGAGGAGACCCAGTACTTC
TRBV6-4	few	.	TRBJ1-1	CASSTQSGTEAFF	TGTGCCAGCAGCACACAGAGCGGCACTGAAGCTTTCTTT
TRBV28	.	.	TRBJ1-2	CASSSPLGVYGYTF	TGTGCCAGCAGTTCCCCCTTAGGGGTCTATGGCTACACCTTC
TRBV27	.	.	TRBJ2-1	CASSFLEGSYNEQFF	TGTGCCAGCAGTTTCCTCGAGGGCTCCTACAATGAGCAGTTCTTC
TRBV7-9	few	TRBD1	TRBJ1-1	CASSFSYRDRETEAFF	TGTGCCAGCAGCTTCTCCTACCGGGACAGGGAGACTGAAGCTTTCTTT
TRBV4-1	few	TRBD1	TRBJ1-2	CASSQGQGGYGYTF	TGCGCCAGCAGCCAAGGACAGGGTGGATATGGCTACACCTTC
TRBV6-5	.	TRBD1	TRBJ2-3	CASSKTGADTQYF	TGTGCCAGCAGTAAGACAGGGGCCGATACGCAGTATTTT
TRBV9	.	TRBD1	TRBJ2-5	CASSVGVQGRETQYF	TGTGCCAGCAGCGTAGGGGTACAGGGGAGAGAGACCCAGTACTTC
TRBV28	.	TRBD1	TRBJ2-1	CASSKVPGQGSGQFF	TGTGCCAGCAGTAAAGTCCCGGGACAGGGTTCGGGGCAGTTCTTC
TRBV25-1	.	TRBD1	TRBJ2-1	CASSEWGDRGANEQFF	TGTGCCAGCAGTGAATGGGGGGACAGGGGGGCGAATGAGCAGTTCTTC
TRBV7-9	.	TRBD1	TRBJ2-7	CASSTTGTADEQYF	TGTGCCAGCAGCACAACCGGGACAGCCGACGAGCAGTACTTC
TRBV5-1	once	.	TRBJ2-1	CASSLDILYNEQFF	TGCGCCAGCAGCCTCGACATCCTCTACAATGAGCAGTTCTTC
TRBV5-1	.	TRBD1	TRBJ1-2	CASSPQGADGYTF	TGCGCCAGCAGCCCACAGGGGGCAGATGGCTACACCTTC
TRBV19	.	.	TRBJ2-1	CASSTLLSNEQFF	TGTGCCAGTAGTACCCTACTAAGCAATGAGCAGTTCTTC
TRBV30	.	TRBD2	TRBJ2-1	CAWDGIAGSSYNEQFF	TGTGCCTGGGACGGAATAGCGGGAAGCTCCTACAATGAGCAGTTCTTC
TRBV28	.	.	TRBJ1-5	CASSRPGVSNQPQHF	TGTGCCAGCAGTCGACCAGGGGTGAGCAATCAGCCCCAGCATTTT
TRBV28	.	.	TRBJ1-1	CASSPGNTEAFF	TGTGCCAGCAGCCCAGGGAACACTGAAGCTTTCTTT
TRBV7-2	.	.	TRBJ2-2	CASSLVGGQNTGELFF	TGTGCCAGCAGCTTAGTGGGAGGCCAGAACACCGGGGAGCTGTTTTTT
TRBV6-7	.	.	TRBJ1-5	CASRVRVSNSNQPQHF	TGTGCCAGCAGAGTCCGGGTCTCGAATAGCAATCAGCCCCAGCATTTT
TRBV2	once	.	TRBJ2-3	CAIPGLSTDTQYF	TGTGCCATCCCGGGACTGAGCACAGATACGCAGTATTTT
TRBV7-9	.	TRBD1	TRBJ1-1	CASSLGQGGMTNTEAFF	TGTGCCAGCAGCTTGGGCCAAGGGGGCATGACGAACACTGAAGCTTTCTTT
TRBV7-2	.	.	TRBJ2-7	CASSWGMAYEQYF	TGTGCCAGCAGCTGGGGCATGGCCTACGAGCAGTACTTC
TRBV5-1	.	TRBD1	TRBJ1-2	CASSRRPDREDGYTF	TGCGCCAGCAGCCGCCGGCCGGACAGGGAGGATGGCTACACCTTC
TRBV5-1	.	TRBD1	TRBJ2-2	CASTRQGENTGELFF	TGCGCCAGCACCCGACAGGGGGAGAACACCGGGGAGCTGTTTTTT
TRBV11-2	.	TRBD2	TRBJ2-1	CASSFPRGRGGRNEQFF	TGTGCCAGCAGCTTCCCCCGGGGGCGGGGGGGGAGGAATGAGCAGTTCTTC
TRBV6-6	.	.	TRBJ2-7	CATKPGALYEQYF	TGTGCCACCAAGCCCGGAGCCCTCTACGAGCAGTACTTC
TRBV2	.	TRBD1	TRBJ2-5	CASSENRGIQETQYF	TGTGCCAGCAGTGAAAACAGGGGGATCCAAGAGACCCAGTACTTC
TRBV2	.	TRBD2	TRBJ2-2	CASSVFGGDTGELFF	TGTGCCAGCAGTGTCTTCGGGGGGGATACCGGGGAGCTGTTTTTT
TRBV6-6	.	.	TRBJ1-4	CASSYGPATNEKLFF	TGTGCCAGCAGTTACGGCCCTGCAACTAATGAAAAACTGTTTTTT
TRBV28	.	TRBD1	TRBJ1-1	CASSPTGDEAFF	TGTGCCAGCAGCCCCACAGGGGACGAAGCTTTCTTT
TRBV7-9	.	.	TRBJ1-2	CSSSRPDSLLYGYTF	TGTTCCAGCAGCCGTCCGGACAGTCTTCTCTATGGCTACACCTTC
TRBV5-1	.	.	TRBJ1-2	CASSFEGDYGYTF	TGCGCCAGCAGCTTCGAGGGGGACTATGGCTACACCTTC
TRBV11-3	.	.	TRBJ2-1	CASSSFSDEQFF	TGTGCCAGCAGCTCTTTTAGCGATGAGCAGTTCTTC
TRBV20-1	once	.	TRBJ2-7	CSAYLTYEQYF	TGCAGTGCCTACCTCACCTACGAGCAGTACTTC
TRBV28	.	TRBD2	TRBJ2-2	CASTSSRGGHTGELFF	TGTGCCAGCACCTCGAGCCGGGGGGGCCACACCGGGGAGCTGTTTTTT
TRBV5-6	.	.	TRBJ2-7	CASSFRGYEQYF	TGTGCCAGCAGTTTTAGGGGATACGAGCAGTACTTC
TRBV6-6	once	.	TRBJ2-3	CASSFRLGGTDTQYF	TGTGCCAGCAGTTTTCGCCTTGGAGGCACAGATACGCAGTATTTT
TRBV19	.	.	TRBJ2-5	CASSIVPTRQETQYF	TGTGCCAGTAGTATAGTTCCGACTAGACAAGAGACCCAGTACTTC
TRBV19	.	.	TRBJ1-2	CASSMGPGDNYGYTF	TGTGCCAGTAGTATGGGGCCAGGGGACAACTATGGCTACACCTTC
TRBV4-2	.	.	TRBJ2-3	CASSQDRGAPSTDTQYF	TGTGCCAGCAGCCAAGATCGGGGGGCCCCTAGCACAGATACGCAGTATTTT
TRBV10-3	.	TRBD2	TRBJ2-7	CAISGGTSMEEQYF	TGTGCCATCAGTGGGGGGACTAGCATGGAAGAGCAGTACTTC
TRBV18	.	.	TRBJ2-2	CASSPPAVPGELFF	TGTGCCAGCTCACCACCGGCAGTTCCCGGGGAGCTGTTTTTT
TRBV6-5	once	.	TRBJ2-1	CASSLRGYNEQFF	TGTGCCAGCAGTCTCCGAGGCTACAATGAGCAGTTCTTC